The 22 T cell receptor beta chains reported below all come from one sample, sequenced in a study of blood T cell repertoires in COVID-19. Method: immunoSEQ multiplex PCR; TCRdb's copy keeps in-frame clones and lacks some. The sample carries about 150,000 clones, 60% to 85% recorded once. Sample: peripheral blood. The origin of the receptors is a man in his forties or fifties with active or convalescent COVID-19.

The chain's CDR3 is CATSDKGTGGSNTIYF. DNA for the CDR3: TGTGCCACCAGTGACAAGGGGACAGGGGGATCTAACACCATATATTTT. The chain combines TRBV24-1 with TRBJ1-3, with 11 bases aligning to TRBD1. The CDR3 totals 16 residues. From germline, CDR1 is KGHDR and CDR2 SFDVKD. V was pared by 4 bases and J by 7 bases, with 8 bases of the junction left unmatched.

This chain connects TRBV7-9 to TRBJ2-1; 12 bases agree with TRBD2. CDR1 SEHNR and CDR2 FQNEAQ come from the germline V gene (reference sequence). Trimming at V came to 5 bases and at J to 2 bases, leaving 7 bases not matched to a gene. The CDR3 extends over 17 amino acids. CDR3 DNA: TGTGCCAGCAGCCCGAGGACTAGCGGGACTACCTACAATGAGCAGTTCTTC. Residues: CASSPRTSGTTYNEQFF.

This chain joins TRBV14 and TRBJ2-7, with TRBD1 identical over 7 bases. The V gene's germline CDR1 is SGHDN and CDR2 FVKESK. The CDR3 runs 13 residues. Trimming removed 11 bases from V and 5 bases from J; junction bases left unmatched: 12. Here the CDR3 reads CARQRGQGDEQYF. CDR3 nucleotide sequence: TGTGCCCGCCAAAGGGGGCAGGGAGACGAGCAGTACTTC.

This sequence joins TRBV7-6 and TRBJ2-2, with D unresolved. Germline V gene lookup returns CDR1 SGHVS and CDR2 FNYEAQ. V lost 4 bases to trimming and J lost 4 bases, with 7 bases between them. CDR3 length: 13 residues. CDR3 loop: CASSSRSTGELFF. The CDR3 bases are TGTGCCAGCAGCTCGAGGAGCACCGGGGAGCTGTTTTTT. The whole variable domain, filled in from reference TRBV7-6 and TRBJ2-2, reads GAGVSQSPRYKVTKRGQDVALRCDPISGHVSLYWYRQALGQGPEFLTYFNYEAQQDKSGLPNDRFSAERPEGSISTLTIQRTEQRDSAMYRCASSSRSTGELFFGEGSRLTVL.

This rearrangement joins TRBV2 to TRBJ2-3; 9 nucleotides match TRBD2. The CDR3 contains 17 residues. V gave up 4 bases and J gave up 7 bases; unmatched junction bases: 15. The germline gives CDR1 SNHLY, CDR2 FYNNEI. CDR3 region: CASSGPTPGLAFYTQYF. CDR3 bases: TGTGCCAGCAGTGGTCCAACTCCGGGACTAGCATTTTATACGCAGTATTTT.

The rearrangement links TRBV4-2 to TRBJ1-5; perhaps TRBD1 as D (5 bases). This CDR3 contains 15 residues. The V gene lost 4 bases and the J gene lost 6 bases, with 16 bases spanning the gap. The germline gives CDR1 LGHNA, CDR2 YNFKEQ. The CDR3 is CASSLRGQGRQPQHF. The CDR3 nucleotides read TGTGCCAGCAGCCTTAGGGGCCAGGGCCGTCAGCCCCAGCATTTT.

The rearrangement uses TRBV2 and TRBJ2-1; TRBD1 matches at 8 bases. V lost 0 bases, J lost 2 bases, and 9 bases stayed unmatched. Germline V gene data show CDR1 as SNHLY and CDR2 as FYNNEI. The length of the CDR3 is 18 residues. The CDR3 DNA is TGTGCCAGCAGTGAAGCCCCGCCTGACAGGGGACCCTACAATGAGCAGTTCTTC. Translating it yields CASSEAPPDRGPYNEQFF.

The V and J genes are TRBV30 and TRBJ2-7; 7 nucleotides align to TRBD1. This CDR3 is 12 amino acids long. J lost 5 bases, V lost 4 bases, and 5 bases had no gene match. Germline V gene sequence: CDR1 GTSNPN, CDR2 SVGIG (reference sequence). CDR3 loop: CAWNRGVDEQYF. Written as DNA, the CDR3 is TGTGCCTGGAACAGGGGAGTCGACGAGCAGTACTTC.

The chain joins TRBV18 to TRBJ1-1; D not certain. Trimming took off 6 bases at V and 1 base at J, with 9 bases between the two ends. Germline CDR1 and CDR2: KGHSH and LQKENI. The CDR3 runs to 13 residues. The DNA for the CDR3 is TGTGCCAGCTCCCAACGGGAGAACACTGAAGCTTTCTTT. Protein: CASSQRENTEAFF.

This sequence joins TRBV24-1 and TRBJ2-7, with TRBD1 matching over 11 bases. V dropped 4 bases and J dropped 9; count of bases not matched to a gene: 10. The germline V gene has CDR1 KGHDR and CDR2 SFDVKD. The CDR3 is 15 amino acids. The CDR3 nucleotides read TGTGCCACCAGTGAATCCGGGACAGGGGGGATGGGGCAGTACTTC. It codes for CATSESGTGGMGQYF.

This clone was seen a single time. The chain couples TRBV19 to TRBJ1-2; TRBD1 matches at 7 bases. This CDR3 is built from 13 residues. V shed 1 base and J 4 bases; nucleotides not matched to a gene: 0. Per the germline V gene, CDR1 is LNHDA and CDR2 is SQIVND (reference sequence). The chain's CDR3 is CASSIAGGYGYTF. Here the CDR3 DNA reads TGTGCCAGTAGTATAGCAGGGGGCTATGGCTACACCTTC. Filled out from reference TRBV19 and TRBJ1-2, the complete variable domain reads DGGITQSPKYLFRKEGQNVTLSCEQNLNHDAMYWYRQDPGQGLRLIYYSQIVNDFQKGDIAEGYSVSREKKESFPLTVTSAQKNPTAFYLCASSIAGGYGYTFGSGTRLTVV.

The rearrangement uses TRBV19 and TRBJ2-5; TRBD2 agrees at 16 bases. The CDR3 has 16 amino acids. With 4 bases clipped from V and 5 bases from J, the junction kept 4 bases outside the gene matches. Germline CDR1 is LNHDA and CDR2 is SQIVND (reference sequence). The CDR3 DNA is TGTGCCAGTAGTACCCCGGGACTAGCGGGAGGGGAGACCCAGTACTTC. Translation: CASSTPGLAGGETQYF.

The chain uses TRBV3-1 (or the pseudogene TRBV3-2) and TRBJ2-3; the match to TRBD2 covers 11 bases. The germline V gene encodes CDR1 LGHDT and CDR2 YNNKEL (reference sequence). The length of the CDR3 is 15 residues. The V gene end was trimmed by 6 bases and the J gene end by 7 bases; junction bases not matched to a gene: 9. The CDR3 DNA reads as TGTGCCAGCAGTTCCGGGACTAGCGGAAGGAATACGCAGTATTTT. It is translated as CASSSGTSGRNTQYF.

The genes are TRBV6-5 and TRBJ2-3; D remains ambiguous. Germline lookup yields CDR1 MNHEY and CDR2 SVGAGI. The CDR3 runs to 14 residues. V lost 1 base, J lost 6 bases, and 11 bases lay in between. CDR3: CASSYYGGADTQYF. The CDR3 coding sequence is TGTGCCAGCAGTTACTATGGCGGAGCGGATACGCAGTATTTT.

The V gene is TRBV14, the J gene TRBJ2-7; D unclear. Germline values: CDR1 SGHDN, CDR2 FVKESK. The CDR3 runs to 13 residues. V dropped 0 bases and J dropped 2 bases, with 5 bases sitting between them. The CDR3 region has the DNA TGTGCCAGCAGCCAAGAGCCTACCTACGAGCAGTACTTC. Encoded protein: CASSQEPTYEQYF.

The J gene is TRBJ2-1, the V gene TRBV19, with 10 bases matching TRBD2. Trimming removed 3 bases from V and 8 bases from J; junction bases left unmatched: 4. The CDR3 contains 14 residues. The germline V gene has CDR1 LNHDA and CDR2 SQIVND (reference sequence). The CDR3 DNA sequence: TGTGCCAGTAGTATTGGGGGACTAGCGTATGAGCAGTTCTTC. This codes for CASSIGGLAYEQFF.

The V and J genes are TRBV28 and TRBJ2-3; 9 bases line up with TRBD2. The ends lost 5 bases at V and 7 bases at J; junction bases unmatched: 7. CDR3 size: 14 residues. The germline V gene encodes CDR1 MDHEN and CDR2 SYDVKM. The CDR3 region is CASSPGTSSNTQYF. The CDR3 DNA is TGTGCCAGCAGTCCCGGGACTAGCAGTAATACGCAGTATTTT.

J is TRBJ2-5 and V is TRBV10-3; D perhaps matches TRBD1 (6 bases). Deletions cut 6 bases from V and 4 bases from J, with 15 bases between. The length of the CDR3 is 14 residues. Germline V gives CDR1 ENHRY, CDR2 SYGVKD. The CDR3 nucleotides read TGTGCCATCAGCCCCAGGGGCGAGGGAGAGACCCAGTACTTC. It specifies CAISPRGEGETQYF.

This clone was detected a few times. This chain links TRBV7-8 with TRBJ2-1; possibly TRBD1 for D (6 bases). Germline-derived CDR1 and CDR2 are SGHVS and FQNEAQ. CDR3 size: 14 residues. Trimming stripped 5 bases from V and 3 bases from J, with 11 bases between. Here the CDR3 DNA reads TGTGCCAGCAGCCCACAGGGAAGCTACAATGAGCAGTTCTTC. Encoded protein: CASSPQGSYNEQFF. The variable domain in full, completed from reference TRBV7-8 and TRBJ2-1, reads GAGVSQSPRYKVAKRGQDVALRCDPISGHVSLFWYQQALGQGPEFLTYFQNEAQLDKSGLPSDRFFAERPEGSVSTLKIQRTQQEDSAVYLCASSPQGSYNEQFFGPGTRLTVL.

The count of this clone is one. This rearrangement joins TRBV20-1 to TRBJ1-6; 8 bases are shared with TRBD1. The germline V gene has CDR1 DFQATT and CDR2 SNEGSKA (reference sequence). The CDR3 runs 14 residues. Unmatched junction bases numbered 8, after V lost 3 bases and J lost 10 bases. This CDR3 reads CSASSGQGWSPLHF. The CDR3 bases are TGCAGTGCTAGTTCCGGACAGGGATGGTCACCCCTCCACTTT.

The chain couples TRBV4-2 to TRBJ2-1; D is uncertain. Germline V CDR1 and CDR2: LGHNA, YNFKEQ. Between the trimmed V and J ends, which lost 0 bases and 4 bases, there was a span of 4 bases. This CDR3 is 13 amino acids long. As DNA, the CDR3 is TGTGCCAGCAGCCAAGACGGGTACAATGAGCAGTTCTTC. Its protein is CASSQDGYNEQFF.

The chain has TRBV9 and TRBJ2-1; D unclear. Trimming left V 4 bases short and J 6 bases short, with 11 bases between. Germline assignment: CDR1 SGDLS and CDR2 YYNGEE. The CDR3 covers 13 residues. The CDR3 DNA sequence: TGTGCCAGCAGCCTCTCCTGGAGCAATGAGCAGTTCTTC. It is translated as CASSLSWSNEQFF. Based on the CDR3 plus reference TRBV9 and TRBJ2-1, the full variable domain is DSGVTQTPKHLITATGQRVTLRCSPRSGDLSVYWYQQSLDQGLQFLIQYYNGEERAKGNILERFSAQQFPDLHSELNLSSLELGDSALYFCASSLSWSNEQFFGPGTRLTVL.